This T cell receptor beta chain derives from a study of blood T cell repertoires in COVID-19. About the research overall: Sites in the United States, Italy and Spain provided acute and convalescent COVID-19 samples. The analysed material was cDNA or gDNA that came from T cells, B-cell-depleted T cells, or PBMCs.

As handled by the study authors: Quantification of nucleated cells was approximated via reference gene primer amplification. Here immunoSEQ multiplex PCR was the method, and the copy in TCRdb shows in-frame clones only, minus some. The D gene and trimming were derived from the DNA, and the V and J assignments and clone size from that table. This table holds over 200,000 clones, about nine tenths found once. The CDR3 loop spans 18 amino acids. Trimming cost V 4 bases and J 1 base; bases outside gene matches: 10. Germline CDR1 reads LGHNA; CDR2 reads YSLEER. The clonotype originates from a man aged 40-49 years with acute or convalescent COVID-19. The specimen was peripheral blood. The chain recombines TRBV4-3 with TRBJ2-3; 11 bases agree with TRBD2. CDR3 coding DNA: TGCGCCAGCAGCCCGGGTATCCTAGCGGGAGGACGCACAGATACGCAGTATTTT. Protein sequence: CASSPGILAGGRTDTQYF.